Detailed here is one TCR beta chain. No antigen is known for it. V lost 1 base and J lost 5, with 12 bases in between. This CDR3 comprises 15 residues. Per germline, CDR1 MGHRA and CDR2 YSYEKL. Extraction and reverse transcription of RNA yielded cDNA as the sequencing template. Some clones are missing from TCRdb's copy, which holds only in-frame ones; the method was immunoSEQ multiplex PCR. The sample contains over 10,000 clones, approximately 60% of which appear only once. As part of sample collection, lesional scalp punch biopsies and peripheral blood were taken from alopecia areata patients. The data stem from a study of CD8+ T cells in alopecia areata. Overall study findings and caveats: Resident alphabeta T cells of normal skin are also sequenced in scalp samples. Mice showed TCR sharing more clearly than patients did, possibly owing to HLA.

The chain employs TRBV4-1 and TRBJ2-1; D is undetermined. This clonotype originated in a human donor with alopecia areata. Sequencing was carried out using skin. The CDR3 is CASSQGPRTHNEQFF. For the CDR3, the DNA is TGCGCCAGCAGCCAAGGGCCCCGGACCCACAATGAGCAGTTCTTC.